These 20 T cell receptor beta chains were sequenced from one sample in a study of Graves' ophthalmopathy and Graves' hyperthyroidism. Using RNA transcripts, the TCR beta CDR3 regions were amplified. The first-round RT-PCR employed HTBI primers together with the Qiagen OneStep RT-PCR kit. A multiplex PCR was then performed as the second round. TCRdb re-analysed the multiplex PCR reads in MiXCR, keeping a single row per CDR3 protein. The repertoire holds some 390,000 distinct CDR3 sequences, with approximately 20% as singletons. The material sequenced was peripheral blood. These receptors were taken from a woman under 30 with Graves' ophthalmopathy.

This clonotype occurred many times. The rearrangement joins TRBV10-3 to TRBJ1-6; D uncertain. The CDR3 has 15 amino acids. From germline, CDR1 is ENHRY and CDR2 SYGVKD. V was shortened by 3 bases and J by 0 bases, with 6 bases between the two germline ends. CDR3 DNA: TGTGCCATCAGTGACGGAAGCTCCTATAATTCACCCCTCCACTTT. Translated, it gives CAISDGSSYNSPLHF.

This clonotype was picked up many times. This chain's CDR3 is CASSYRGMVYEQYF. The CDR3 DNA sequence: TGTGCCAGCAGTTACAGGGGAATGGTCTACGAGCAGTACTTC. The chain has TRBV6-2 or TRBV6-3 and TRBJ2-7, with D possibly matching TRBD1 (5 bases). CDR1 MNHEY and CDR2 SVGEGT come from the germline V gene. The CDR3 spans 14 residues. The germline V and J ends were trimmed by 2 bases and 3 bases, with 11 bases remaining between them.

This clonotype appeared many times. The genes are TRBV28 and TRBJ1-3; 9 bases are shared with TRBD1. This CDR3 contains 14 residues. CDR1 and CDR2 (germline): MDHEN, SYDVKM. V lost 6 bases, J lost 5 bases, and 5 bases stayed unmatched. The CDR3 protein is CASSTQGARNTIYF. For the CDR3, the DNA is TGTGCCAGCAGCACACAGGGGGCCAGAAACACCATATATTTT.

This clonotype was detected many times. The chain joins TRBV19 to TRBJ2-7, with D uncertain. Looked up from germline, CDR1 is LNHDA and CDR2 is SQIVND (reference sequence). The CDR3 is 14 amino acids. V was shortened by 3 bases and J by 0 bases, with 9 bases between the two germline ends. In DNA, the CDR3 is TGTGCCAGTAGTATCCGGCGGCCCTCCTACGAGCAGTACTTC. Protein sequence: CASSIRRPSYEQYF.

This clonotype was counted many times. The rearrangement links TRBV15 to TRBJ2-7; D is unresolved. Per germline, CDR1 LNHNV and CDR2 YYDKDF (reference sequence). The CDR3 runs 14 residues. The germline V and J ends were trimmed by 0 bases and 1 base, with 7 bases remaining between them. The CDR3 DNA follows: TGTGCCACCAGCAGAGATGACGGGTCCTACGAGCAGTACTTC. Encoded protein: CATSRDDGSYEQYF.

This clonotype was counted ten times or more. J is TRBJ1-2 and V is TRBV6-2 or TRBV6-3; 8 bases line up with TRBD1. The CDR3 runs 17 residues. Germline CDR1 MNHEY, CDR2 SVGEGT. V trimming: 0 bases; J trimming: 4 bases; junction bases outside the gene matches: 10. CDR3 sequence (DNA): TGTGCCAGCAGTTACTCGACGCTGACAGGGGAGTTCTATGGCTACACCTTC. It yields the protein CASSYSTLTGEFYGYTF.

This clonotype was picked up many times. V gene TRBV3-1 combines with J gene TRBJ2-7; 9 nucleotides match TRBD1. From germline, CDR1 is LGHDT and CDR2 YNNKEL (reference sequence). The ends lost 8 bases at V and 1 base at J; junction bases unmatched: 6. The CDR3 contains 14 residues. CDR3 DNA sequence: TGTGCCAGCCGCCTGGGGACAGGGTCCTACGAGCAGTACTTC. Translated: CASRLGTGSYEQYF.

The chain combines TRBV28 with TRBJ2-7; 8 nucleotides agree with TRBD2. Germline CDR1 MDHEN, CDR2 SYDVKM. After removal of 1 base from V and 7 bases from J, the junction contained 9 bases not matched to a gene. This CDR3 spans 15 amino acids. CDR3: CASSLYRGGPEEQYF. The DNA for the CDR3 is TGTGCCAGCAGTTTATATCGGGGGGGGCCTGAAGAGCAGTACTTC.

This clonotype was counted many times. This chain uses TRBV6-2 or TRBV6-3 with TRBJ2-5; D gene ambiguous. Germline CDR1 is MNHEY and CDR2 is SVGEGT. This CDR3 has 13 residues. V lost 2 bases to trimming and J lost 0 bases, with 4 bases between them. In DNA, the CDR3 is TGTGCCAGCAGTTACGGCAACCAAGAGACCCAGTACTTC. It codes for CASSYGNQETQYF.

The gene calls are TRBV5-1 and TRBJ1-5; D is perhaps TRBD1 (5 bases). The CDR3 runs to 15 residues. Trimming took 3 bases from V and 5 from J, leaving 15 bases between them. Germline values: CDR1 SGHRS, CDR2 YFSETQ. The chain's CDR3 is CASSSGTDRDQPQHF. The CDR3 DNA follows: TGCGCCAGCAGCTCCGGGACGGATCGCGATCAGCCCCAGCATTTT.

This clonotype was detected many times. This chain joins TRBV20-1 and TRBJ1-3, with a tentative D call TRBD1 (6 bases). The ends were cut back, 6 bases at V and 6 bases at J, with 9 bases in the middle. Germline V gene sequence: CDR1 DFQATT, CDR2 SNEGSKA (reference sequence). The CDR3 consists of 11 residues. CDR3 sequence reads: CSAGGQNTIYF. The CDR3 DNA reads as TGCAGTGCAGGGGGGCAAAACACCATATATTTT.

This clonotype was counted many times. The rearrangement uses TRBV12-3 or TRBV12-4 and TRBJ1-5, with TRBD1 matching over 7 bases. The CDR3 contains 16 residues. V was clipped by 6 bases and J by 0 bases; unmatched bases: 8. The CDR3 nucleotides are TGTGCCAGCAGCGGGACAGACTCCCTTAGCAATCAGCCCCAGCATTTT. It codes for CASSGTDSLSNQPQHF.

The table lists this clonotype with many counts. V usage is TRBV15 and J usage is TRBJ2-5, with D unresolved. CDR1 LNHNV and CDR2 YYDKDF come from the germline V gene (reference sequence). Trimming removed 0 bases at V and 5 bases at J, with 7 bases between. The CDR3 spans 13 residues. As DNA, the CDR3 is TGTGCCACCAGCAGAGATCAGCGTGAGACCCAGTACTTC. Encoded protein: CATSRDQRETQYF.

This clonotype was recorded many times. J is TRBJ1-1 and V is TRBV6-1; a possible D gene is TRBD1 (5 bases). Trimming stripped 7 bases from V and 1 base from J, with 16 bases between. The CDR3 spans 15 residues. From germline, CDR1 is MNHNS and CDR2 SASEGT. The CDR3 nucleotides are TGTGCCAGCATACCTGTCCGGGGCGCGAACACTGAAGCTTTCTTT. Translated: CASIPVRGANTEAFF.

This clonotype was detected ten times or more. The chain's CDR3 is CASSRILAGAVSSKETQYF. The CDR3 DNA sequence: TGTGCCAGCAGTCGGATACTAGCGGGAGCTGTTTCGTCTAAAGAGACCCAGTACTTC. The V call is TRBV6-2 or TRBV6-3, the J call TRBJ2-5, with 11 bases matching TRBD2. CDR1 is MNHEY and CDR2 is SVGEGT in the germline V gene. Trimming took 5 bases from V and 3 from J; bases not matched to a gene: 17. The CDR3 loop spans 19 amino acids.

This clonotype was counted many times. The chain carries TRBV28 and TRBJ2-5; D gene uncertain. Germline V gives CDR1 MDHEN, CDR2 SYDVKM. There are 16 residues in the CDR3. V lost 7 bases and J lost 0, with 18 bases in between. The CDR3 loop is CASKKSHLRYQETQYF. Written as DNA, the CDR3 is TGTGCCAGCAAAAAATCCCACTTAAGGTACCAAGAGACCCAGTACTTC.

The gene calls are TRBV6-2 or TRBV6-3 and TRBJ2-1, with D possibly matching TRBD1 (6 bases). Germline CDR1 and CDR2: MNHEY and SVGEGT. Trimming left V 8 bases short and J 6 bases short, with 14 bases between. There are 13 residues in the CDR3. The CDR3 coding sequence is TGTGCCAGCCGATACAGGGAGATCAATGAGCAGTTCTTC. Protein sequence: CASRYREINEQFF.

The genes are TRBV20-1 and TRBJ1-1; a weak D match, TRBD1 (6 bases). Germline loops: CDR1 DFQATT, CDR2 SNEGSKA (reference sequence). Deletions cut 5 bases from V and 5 bases from J, with 21 bases between. The CDR3 has 15 residues. The CDR3 DNA is TGCAGTGCTCCCCGCGGGGGCAGTGTAAATACTGAAGCTTTCTTT. Translation: CSAPRGGSVNTEAFF.

This clonotype appeared many times. CDR3 bases: TGCAGTGCTAGCAGACTAGCGGGGGGGCCGTACGAGCAGTACTTC. Its protein is CSASRLAGGPYEQYF. V and J are TRBV20-1 and TRBJ2-7; 14 bases are a match to TRBD2. Germline CDR1 and CDR2: DFQATT and SNEGSKA (reference sequence). This CDR3 contains 15 residues. Losses at the gene ends were 3 bases for V and 4 bases for J; bases not matched to a gene: 5.

V is TRBV28 and J is TRBJ1-1; a possible D gene is TRBD1 (5 bases). The germline gives CDR1 MDHEN, CDR2 SYDVKM. Trimming shortened V by 8 bases and J by 0 bases, and 16 bases separated the two germline ends. The CDR3 runs 15 residues. CDR3 amino acids: CASQMRDSLNTEAFF. The CDR3 DNA reads as TGTGCCAGCCAAATGAGAGACAGTTTGAACACTGAAGCTTTCTTT.